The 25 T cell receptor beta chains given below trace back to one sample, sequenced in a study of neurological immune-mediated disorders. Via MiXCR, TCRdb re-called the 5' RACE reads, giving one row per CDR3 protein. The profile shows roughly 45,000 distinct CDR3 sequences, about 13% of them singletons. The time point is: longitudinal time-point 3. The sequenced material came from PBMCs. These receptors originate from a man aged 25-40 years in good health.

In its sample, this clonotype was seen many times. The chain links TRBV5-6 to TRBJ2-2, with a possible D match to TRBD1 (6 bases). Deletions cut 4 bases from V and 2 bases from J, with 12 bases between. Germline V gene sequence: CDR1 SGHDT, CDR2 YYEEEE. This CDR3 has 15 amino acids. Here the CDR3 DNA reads TGTGCCAGCAGCCCCCGGACAGCCAACACCGGGGAGCTGTTTTTT. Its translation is CASSPRTANTGELFF.

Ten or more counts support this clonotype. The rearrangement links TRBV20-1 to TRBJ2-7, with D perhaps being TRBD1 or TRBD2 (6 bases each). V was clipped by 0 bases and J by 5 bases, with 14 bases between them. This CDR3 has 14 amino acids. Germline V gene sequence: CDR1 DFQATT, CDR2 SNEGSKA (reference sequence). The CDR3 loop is CSARDPGATDEQYF. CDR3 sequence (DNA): TGCAGTGCTAGAGACCCGGGGGCGACCGACGAGCAGTACTTC.

The CDR3 loop is CASSPSRDNSPLHF. In DNA form, the CDR3 reads TGTGCCAGCTCACCGTCCAGGGATAATTCACCCCTCCACTTT. This chain connects TRBV18 to TRBJ1-6; a weak D match, TRBD1 (5 bases). This CDR3 spans 14 amino acids. V lost 3 bases and J 5 bases, leaving 8 bases between the germline ends. Germline assignment: CDR1 KGHSH and CDR2 LQKENI.

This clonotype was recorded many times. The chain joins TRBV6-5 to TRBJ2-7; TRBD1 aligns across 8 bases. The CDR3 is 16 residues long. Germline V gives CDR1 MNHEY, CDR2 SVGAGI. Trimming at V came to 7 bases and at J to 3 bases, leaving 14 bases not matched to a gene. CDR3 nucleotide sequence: TGTGCCAGCACCAGAAGTCCAGGGGGCGCGAGCTACGAGCAGTACTTC. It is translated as CASTRSPGGASYEQYF.

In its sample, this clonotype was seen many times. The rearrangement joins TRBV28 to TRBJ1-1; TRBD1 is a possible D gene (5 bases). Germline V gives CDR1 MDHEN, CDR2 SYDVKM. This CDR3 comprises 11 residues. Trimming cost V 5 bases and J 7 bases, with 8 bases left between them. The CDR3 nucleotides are TGTGCCAGCAGTGGGGCCTTTGAAGCTTTCTTT. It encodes CASSGAFEAFF.

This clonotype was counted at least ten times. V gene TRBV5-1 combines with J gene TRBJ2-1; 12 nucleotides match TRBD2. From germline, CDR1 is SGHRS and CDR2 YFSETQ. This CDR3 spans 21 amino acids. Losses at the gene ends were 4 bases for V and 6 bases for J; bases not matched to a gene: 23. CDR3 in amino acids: CASSQNPLISSTSGSGNEQFF. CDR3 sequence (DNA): TGCGCCAGCAGCCAAAACCCCCTAATCTCTTCGACTAGCGGGAGTGGCAATGAGCAGTTCTTC.

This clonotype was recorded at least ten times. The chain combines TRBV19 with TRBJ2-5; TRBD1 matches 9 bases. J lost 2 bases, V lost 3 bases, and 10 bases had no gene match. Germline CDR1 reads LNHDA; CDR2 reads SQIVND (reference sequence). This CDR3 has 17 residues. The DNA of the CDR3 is TGTGCCAGTAGTATTTTTAGGGGACAGGGAGAGCAAGAGACCCAGTACTTC. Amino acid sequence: CASSIFRGQGEQETQYF. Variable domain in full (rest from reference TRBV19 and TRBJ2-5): DGGITQSPKYLFRKEGQNVTLSCEQNLNHDAMYWYRQDPGQGLRLIYYSQIVNDFQKGDIAEGYSVSREKKESFPLTVTSAQKNPTAFYLCASSIFRGQGEQETQYFGPGTRLLVL.

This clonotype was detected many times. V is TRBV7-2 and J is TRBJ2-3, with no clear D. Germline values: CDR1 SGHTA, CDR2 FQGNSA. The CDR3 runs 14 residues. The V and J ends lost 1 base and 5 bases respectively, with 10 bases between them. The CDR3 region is CASSLGVWLDTQYF. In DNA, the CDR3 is TGTGCCAGCAGCTTAGGGGTATGGTTAGATACGCAGTATTTT.

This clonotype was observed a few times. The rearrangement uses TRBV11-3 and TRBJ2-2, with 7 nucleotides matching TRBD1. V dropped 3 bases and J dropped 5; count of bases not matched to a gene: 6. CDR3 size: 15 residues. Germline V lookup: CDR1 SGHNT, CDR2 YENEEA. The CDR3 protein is CASSFTGASTGELFF. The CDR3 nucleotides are TGTGCCAGCAGCTTCACAGGGGCCTCGACCGGGGAGCTGTTTTTT.

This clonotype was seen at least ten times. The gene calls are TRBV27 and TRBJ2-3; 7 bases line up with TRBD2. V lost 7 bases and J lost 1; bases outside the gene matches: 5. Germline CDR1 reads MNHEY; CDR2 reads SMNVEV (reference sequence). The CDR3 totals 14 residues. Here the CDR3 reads CASKSAGGTDTQYF. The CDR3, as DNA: TGTGCCAGCAAATCGGCGGGAGGCACAGATACGCAGTATTTT.

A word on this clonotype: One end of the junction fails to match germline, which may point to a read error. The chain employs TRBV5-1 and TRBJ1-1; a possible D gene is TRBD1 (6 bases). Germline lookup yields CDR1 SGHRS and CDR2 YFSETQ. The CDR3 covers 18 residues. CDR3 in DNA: TGCGCCAGCAGCGCCTATCGGGACATGGGGCGCGAGAACACTGTAGCTTTCTTT. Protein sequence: CASSAYRDMGRENTVAFF.

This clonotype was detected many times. CDR3 protein: CASSDSSGASDTQYF. CDR3 DNA: TGTGCCAGCAGTGACTCGTCGGGAGCCTCAGATACGCAGTATTTT. The J gene is TRBJ2-3, the V gene TRBV6-4; a possible D gene is TRBD2 (6 bases). Trimming took off 0 bases at V and 4 bases at J, with 11 bases between the two ends. Germline lookup yields CDR1 MRHNA and CDR2 SNTAGT. CDR3 length: 15 amino acids.

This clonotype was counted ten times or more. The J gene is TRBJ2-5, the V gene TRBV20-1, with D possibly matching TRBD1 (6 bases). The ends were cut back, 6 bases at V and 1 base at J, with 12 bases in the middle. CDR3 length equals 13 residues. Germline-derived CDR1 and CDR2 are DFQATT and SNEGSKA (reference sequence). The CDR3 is CSAPTGVQETQYF. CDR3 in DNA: TGCAGTGCCCCGACAGGAGTCCAAGAGACCCAGTACTTC.

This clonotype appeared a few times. The CDR3 is CSATGSSYGYTF. Here the CDR3 DNA reads TGCAGCGCTACAGGGTCTAGCTATGGCTACACCTTC. The V and J genes are TRBV29-1 and TRBJ1-2; D might be TRBD1 (6 bases). The germline V and J ends were trimmed by 7 bases and 4 bases, with 13 bases remaining between them. The CDR3 has 12 residues. CDR1 is SQVTM and CDR2 is ANQGSEA in the germline V gene.

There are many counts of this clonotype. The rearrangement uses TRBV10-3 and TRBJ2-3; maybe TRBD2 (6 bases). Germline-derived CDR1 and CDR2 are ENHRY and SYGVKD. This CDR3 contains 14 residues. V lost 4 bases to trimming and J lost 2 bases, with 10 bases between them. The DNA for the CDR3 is TGTGCCATCAGTGGGGGAGGTGACACAGATACGCAGTATTTT. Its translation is CAISGGGDTDTQYF.

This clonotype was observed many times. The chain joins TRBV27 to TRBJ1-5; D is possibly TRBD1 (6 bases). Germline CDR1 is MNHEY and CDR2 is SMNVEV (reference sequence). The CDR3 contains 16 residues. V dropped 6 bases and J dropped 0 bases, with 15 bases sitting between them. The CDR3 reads CASSPGGGPSNQPQHF. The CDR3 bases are TGTGCCAGCAGCCCGGGTGGGGGCCCTAGCAATCAGCCCCAGCATTTT.

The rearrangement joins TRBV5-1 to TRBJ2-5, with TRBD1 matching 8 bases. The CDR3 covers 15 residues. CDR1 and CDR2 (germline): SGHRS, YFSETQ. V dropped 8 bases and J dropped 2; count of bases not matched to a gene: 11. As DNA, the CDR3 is TGCGCCAGTCAGTCCCCACAGGGGGTACAAGAGACCCAGTACTTC. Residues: CASQSPQGVQETQYF.

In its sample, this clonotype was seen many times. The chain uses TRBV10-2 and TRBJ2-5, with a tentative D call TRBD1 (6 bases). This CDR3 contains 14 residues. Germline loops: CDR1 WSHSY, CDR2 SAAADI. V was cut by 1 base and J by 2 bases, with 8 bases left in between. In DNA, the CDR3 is TGCGCCAGCAGTGAGTGGACAGTGCAAGAGACCCAGTACTTC. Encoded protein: CASSEWTVQETQYF.

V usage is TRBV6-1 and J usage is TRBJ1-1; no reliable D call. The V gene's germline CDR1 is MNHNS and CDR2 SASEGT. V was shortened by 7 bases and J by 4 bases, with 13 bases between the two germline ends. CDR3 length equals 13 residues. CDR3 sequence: CASTRGGITEAFF. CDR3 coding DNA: TGTGCCAGCACCCGGGGAGGGATCACTGAAGCTTTCTTT.

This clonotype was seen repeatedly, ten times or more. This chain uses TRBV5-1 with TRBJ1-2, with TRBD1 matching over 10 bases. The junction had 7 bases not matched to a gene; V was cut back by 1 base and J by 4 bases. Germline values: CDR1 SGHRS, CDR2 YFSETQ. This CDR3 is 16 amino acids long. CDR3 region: CASSLIGTGEGYGYTF. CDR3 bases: TGCGCCAGCAGCTTGATCGGGACAGGGGAAGGCTATGGCTACACCTTC.

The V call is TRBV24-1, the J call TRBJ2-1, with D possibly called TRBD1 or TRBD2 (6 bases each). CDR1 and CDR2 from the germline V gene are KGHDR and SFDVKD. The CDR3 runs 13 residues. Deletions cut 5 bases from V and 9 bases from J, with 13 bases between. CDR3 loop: CATSGEGGIEQFF. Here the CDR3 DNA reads TGTGCCACCAGTGGTGAAGGGGGGATTGAGCAGTTCTTC.

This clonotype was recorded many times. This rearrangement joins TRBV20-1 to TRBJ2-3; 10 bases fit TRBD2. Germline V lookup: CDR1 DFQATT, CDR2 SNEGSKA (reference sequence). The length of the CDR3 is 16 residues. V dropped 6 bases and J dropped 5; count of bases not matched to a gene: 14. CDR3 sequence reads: CSANPSGRGGVDTQYF. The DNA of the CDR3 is TGCAGTGCAAACCCCAGCGGGAGGGGGGGTGTAGATACGCAGTATTTT.

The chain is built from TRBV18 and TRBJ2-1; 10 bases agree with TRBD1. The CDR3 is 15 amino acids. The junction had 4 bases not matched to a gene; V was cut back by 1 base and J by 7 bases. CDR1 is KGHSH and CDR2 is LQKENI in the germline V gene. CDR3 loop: CASSPRQGARNEQFF. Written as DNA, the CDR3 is TGTGCCAGCTCACCACGACAGGGGGCGCGGAATGAGCAGTTCTTC.

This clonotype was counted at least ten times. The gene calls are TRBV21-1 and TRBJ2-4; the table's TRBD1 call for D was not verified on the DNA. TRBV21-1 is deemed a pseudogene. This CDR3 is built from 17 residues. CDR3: CASRQRTGGRAKNIQYF. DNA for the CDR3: TGTGCCAGCCGCCAACGGACAGGGGGGCGGGCCAAAAACATTCAGTACTTC.

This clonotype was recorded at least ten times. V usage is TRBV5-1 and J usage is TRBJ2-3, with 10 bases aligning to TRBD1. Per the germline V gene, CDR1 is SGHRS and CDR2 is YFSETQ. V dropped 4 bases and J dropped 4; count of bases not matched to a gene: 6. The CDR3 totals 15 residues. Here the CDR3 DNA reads TGCGCCAGCAGCGCTGCGACAGGGGGCGCAGATACGCAGTATTTT. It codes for CASSAATGGADTQYF.